The 6 T cell receptor beta chains below come from one sample, sequenced in a study of cytomegalovirus exposure and HLA in healthy donors. It was with 60 Vbeta and 13 Jbeta primers that the PCR ran. Measured with immunoSEQ multiplex PCR; TCRdb has only the in-frame clones, and not every one. The repertoire holds 200,000 to 250,000 clones, with about 72% as singletons. The sequencing input was PBMCs. The receptors shown here come from a male donor in good health and CMV-seronegative.

The rearrangement uses TRBV2 and TRBJ1-1; possibly TRBD1 for D (6 bases). With 6 bases removed from V and 9 bases from J, the gap between germline ends came to 14 bases. Germline V gene lookup returns CDR1 SNHLY and CDR2 FYNNEI. This CDR3 is built from 12 residues. The CDR3 region is CASSKGQPQAFF. The CDR3 DNA reads TGTGCCAGCAGCAAAGGACAGCCACAAGCTTTCTTT.

This rearrangement joins TRBV28 to TRBJ2-7, with TRBD2 matching over 8 bases. J was trimmed by 3 bases and V by 4 bases; bases with no gene match: 14. Germline V gene data show CDR1 as MDHEN and CDR2 as SYDVKM. The CDR3 has 17 residues. The CDR3 protein is CASSSLFSGLASYEQYF. The CDR3 nucleotides are TGTGCCAGCAGTTCTCTCTTCTCCGGACTAGCCAGCTACGAGCAGTACTTC.

This sequence joins TRBV5-1 and TRBJ2-4; D might be TRBD1 (6 bases). Trimming stripped 4 bases from V and 0 bases from J, with 14 bases between. The CDR3 is 16 residues long. Germline CDR1 and CDR2: SGHRS and YFSETQ. The CDR3 loop reads CASSPAQGTAKNIQYF. The CDR3, as DNA: TGCGCCAGCAGCCCCGCCCAGGGGACAGCCAAAAACATTCAGTACTTC.

The chain recombines TRBV28 with TRBJ2-6, with TRBD2 as a possible D gene (6 bases). The V gene lost 3 bases and the J gene lost 0 bases, with 9 bases spanning the gap. Germline lookup yields CDR1 MDHEN and CDR2 SYDVKM. The CDR3 covers 16 residues. CDR3 in DNA: TGTGCCAGCAGTTTTTTTAGCGGCTCTGGGGCCAACGTCCTGACTTTC. This codes for CASSFFSGSGANVLTF. Full variable domain (rest looked up from reference TRBV28 and TRBJ2-6): DVKVTQSSRYLVKRTGEKVFLECVQDMDHENMFWYRQDPGLGLRLIYFSYDVKMKEKGDIPEGYSVSREKKERFSLILESASTNQTSMYLCASSFFSGSGANVLTFGAGSRLTVL.

The chain joins TRBV28 to TRBJ2-7, with a possible D match to TRBD1 (5 bases). Per the germline V gene, CDR1 is MDHEN and CDR2 is SYDVKM. The CDR3 runs 15 residues. V lost 5 bases and J 2 bases, leaving 16 bases between the germline ends. The CDR3 nucleotides are TGTGCCAGCAGTCTAAGCGCAGGGCCTACCTACGAGCAGTACTTC. This encodes CASSLSAGPTYEQYF.

The CDR3 loop reads CASTPGLREGSYEQYF. Here the CDR3 DNA reads TGTGCCAGCACCCCAGGCCTACGGGAGGGCTCTTACGAGCAGTACTTC. J is TRBJ2-7 and V is TRBV6-8, with 8 positions matching TRBD2. This CDR3 contains 16 residues. Germline V lookup: CDR1 MNHGY, CDR2 SAAAGT. V shed 7 bases and J 4 bases; nucleotides not matched to a gene: 15.